The 14 T cell receptor beta chains below all came from one sample that was sequenced in a study of CD8 T cell repertoires and HIV-1 epitope variants. The protocol was immunoSEQ multiplex PCR, while the TCRdb copy is restricted to in-frame clones and leaves out a portion. This sample has 4,000 to 5,000 clones, with less than 75% found just once. Their antigen targets remain unknown. The sample was cultured CD8+ T cells derived from PBMCs. These receptors all come from a male donor with HIV.

The sample holds a few counts of this clone. The chain is built from TRBV5-6 and TRBJ2-7; weak D call: TRBD2 (5 bases). Germline assignment: CDR1 SGHDT and CDR2 YYEEEE. This CDR3 is 13 amino acids long. V was shortened by 0 bases and J by 1 base, with 5 bases between the two germline ends. CDR3 region: CASSLGRSYEQYF. The DNA for the CDR3 is TGTGCCAGCAGCTTGGGGAGGTCCTACGAGCAGTACTTC.

The chain combines TRBV9 with TRBJ2-7; D is possibly TRBD1 (7 bases). CDR3 length equals 14 residues. Between the trimmed V and J ends, which lost 2 bases and 5 bases, there was a span of 14 bases. CDR1 is SGDLS and CDR2 is YYNGEE in the germline V gene. The CDR3 nucleotides read TGTGCCAGCAGCGTGTCAGGGGGGATGGACGAGCAGTACTTC. Translation gives CASSVSGGMDEQYF.

The CDR3 reads CASSEGGSTDTQYF. In DNA form, the CDR3 reads TGTGCCAGCAGTGAAGGGGGAAGCACAGATACGCAGTATTTT. The rearrangement links TRBV27 to TRBJ2-3; D is possibly TRBD1 (6 bases). V was shortened by 5 bases and J by 0 bases, with 9 bases between the two germline ends. Germline V lookup: CDR1 MNHEY, CDR2 SMNVEV (reference sequence). This CDR3 contains 14 residues.

The chain is built from TRBV28 and TRBJ2-5; D is undetermined. The CDR3 extends over 13 amino acids. CDR1 MDHEN and CDR2 SYDVKM come from the germline V gene. V gave up 5 bases and J gave up 4 bases, with 11 bases separating them. CDR3: CASSTPALETQYF. DNA of the CDR3: TGTGCCAGCAGTACACCCGCTTTAGAGACCCAGTACTTC.

This clone is classed as medium-sized (0.01 to 0.1%). This chain links TRBV9 with TRBJ2-3; 7 bases align to TRBD1. This CDR3 is built from 17 residues. V shed 3 bases and J 2 bases; nucleotides not matched to a gene: 12. The germline CDR1 and CDR2 sequences are SGDLS and YYNGEE. DNA for the CDR3: TGTGCCAGCAGCGCCATACAGGGGCCTCCCTTCACAGATACGCAGTATTTT. This encodes CASSAIQGPPFTDTQYF.

The chain carries TRBV7-3 and TRBJ2-7; D uncertain. The germline CDR1 and CDR2 sequences are SGHTA and FQGTGA. Trimming stripped 5 bases from V and 0 bases from J, with 8 bases between. This CDR3 is 13 amino acids long. The CDR3 DNA reads TGTGCCAGCAGCGAAGGGCCCTCCTACGAGCAGTACTTC. Its translation: CASSEGPSYEQYF.

In its sample, this clone was seen once. The chain carries TRBV7-2 and TRBJ2-7; 11 bases map to TRBD2. The V gene end was trimmed by 5 bases and the J gene end by 6 bases; junction bases not matched to a gene: 6. Germline V CDR1 and CDR2: SGHTA, FQGNSA. This CDR3 is 14 amino acids long. The CDR3 sequence: CASSLLAGGVEQYF. CDR3 DNA sequence: TGTGCCAGCAGCCTCCTAGCGGGGGGCGTCGAGCAGTACTTC.

V gene TRBV5-1 combines with J gene TRBJ2-5; D gene ambiguous. Germline CDR1 reads SGHRS; CDR2 reads YFSETQ. The CDR3 has 15 amino acids. The V end lost 2 bases, the J end lost 2 bases, and 13 bases lay between the germline ends. In nucleotides, the CDR3 is TGCGCCAGCAGCTTAGAGTCGACACTTCAAGAGACCCAGTACTTC. Its translation: CASSLESTLQETQYF.

This clone was seen more than once but under ten times. The V and J genes are TRBV5-1 and TRBJ2-7, with D perhaps matching TRBD2 (6 bases). There are 14 residues in the CDR3. V was cut by 1 base and J by 3 bases, with 11 bases left in between. Germline lookup yields CDR1 SGHRS and CDR2 YFSETQ. The DNA for the CDR3 is TGCGCCAGCAGCTTGTATGCCGGGGGCTACGAGCAGTACTTC. It is translated as CASSLYAGGYEQYF.

J is TRBJ1-4 and V is TRBV9, with a possible D match to TRBD1 (5 bases). The CDR3 sequence is 15 residues long. CDR1 is SGDLS and CDR2 is YYNGEE in the germline V gene. V was trimmed by 4 bases and J by 0 bases, leaving 10 bases between them. CDR3 bases: TGTGCCAGCAGCTCGGGGGGGGCAACTAATGAAAAACTGTTTTTT. Its translation is CASSSGGATNEKLFF.

V and J are TRBV28 and TRBJ2-2; 7 bases match TRBD1. Germline trimming cut 2 bases from V and 1 base from J; bases unmatched to any gene: 1. Germline values: CDR1 MDHEN, CDR2 SYDVKM. This CDR3 spans 15 amino acids. In DNA form, the CDR3 reads TGTGCCAGCAGTTTAGGGACAGTGAACACCGGGGAGCTGTTTTTT. This translates into CASSLGTVNTGELFF.

This sequence joins TRBV29-1 and TRBJ2-3; no definite D call. V was cut by 5 bases and J by 1 base, with 10 bases left in between. The CDR3 loop spans 13 amino acids. The V gene's germline CDR1 is SQVTM and CDR2 ANQGSEA. Here the CDR3 reads CSVPGIRTDTQYF. The CDR3 DNA sequence: TGCAGCGTTCCAGGTATCCGCACAGATACGCAGTATTTT.

This clone has a handful of counts. The chain links TRBV30 to TRBJ1-1; D gene ambiguous. CDR1 is GTSNPN and CDR2 is SVGIG in the germline V gene (reference sequence). The ends were cut back, 5 bases at V and 5 bases at J, with 12 bases in the middle. The CDR3 is 12 amino acids. DNA for the CDR3: TGTGCCTGGTCAGTGTTCTCGACTGAAGCTTTCTTT. This translates into CAWSVFSTEAFF.

The chain joins TRBV2 to TRBJ1-1; possible D gene TRBD1, 5 bases. This CDR3 has 14 residues. V lost 0 bases and J lost 10, with 15 bases in between. Germline V gives CDR1 SNHLY, CDR2 FYNNEI. CDR3 region: CASSEASGGRGAFF. CDR3 nucleotides: TGTGCCAGCAGTGAAGCCTCCGGGGGTAGGGGAGCTTTCTTT.